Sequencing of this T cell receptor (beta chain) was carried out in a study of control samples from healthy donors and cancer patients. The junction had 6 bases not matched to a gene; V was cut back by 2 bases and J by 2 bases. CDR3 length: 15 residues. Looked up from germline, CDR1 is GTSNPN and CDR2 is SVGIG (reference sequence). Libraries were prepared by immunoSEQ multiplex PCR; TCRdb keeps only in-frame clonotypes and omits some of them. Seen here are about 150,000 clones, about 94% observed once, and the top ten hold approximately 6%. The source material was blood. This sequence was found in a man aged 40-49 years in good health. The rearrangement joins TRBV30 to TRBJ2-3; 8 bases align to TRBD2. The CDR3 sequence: CAWSQAGALTDTQYF. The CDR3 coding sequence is TGTGCCTGGAGTCAAGCGGGGGCACTCACAGATACGCAGTATTTT.